This T cell receptor (beta chain) was recorded in a study of cytomegalovirus exposure and HLA in healthy donors. Study-wide points: Later examination showed HLA-associated TCR beta chains had greater clonal expansion than equally common others.

CDR1 and CDR2 from the germline V gene are SEHNR and FQNEAQ (reference sequence). V dropped 6 bases and J dropped 1; count of bases not matched to a gene: 14. The CDR3 totals 18 residues. The study ran its PCR with 60 Vbeta and 13 Jbeta primers. This table comes from immunoSEQ multiplex PCR, and its TCRdb copy is limited to in-frame clones, with some not included. This sample has roughly 100,000 clones, with 75% found just once. As for this clone: Its antigen is as yet unknown.

The sequence derives from a male donor in good health and CMV-seropositive. Material: PBMCs. This rearrangement joins TRBV7-9 to TRBJ1-5; 8 nucleotides agree with TRBD1. The CDR3 sequence: CASSPGHGTGLSNQPQHF. CDR3 nucleotide sequence: TGTGCCAGCAGTCCAGGTCACGGGACAGGTTTAAGCAATCAGCCCCAGCATTTT.